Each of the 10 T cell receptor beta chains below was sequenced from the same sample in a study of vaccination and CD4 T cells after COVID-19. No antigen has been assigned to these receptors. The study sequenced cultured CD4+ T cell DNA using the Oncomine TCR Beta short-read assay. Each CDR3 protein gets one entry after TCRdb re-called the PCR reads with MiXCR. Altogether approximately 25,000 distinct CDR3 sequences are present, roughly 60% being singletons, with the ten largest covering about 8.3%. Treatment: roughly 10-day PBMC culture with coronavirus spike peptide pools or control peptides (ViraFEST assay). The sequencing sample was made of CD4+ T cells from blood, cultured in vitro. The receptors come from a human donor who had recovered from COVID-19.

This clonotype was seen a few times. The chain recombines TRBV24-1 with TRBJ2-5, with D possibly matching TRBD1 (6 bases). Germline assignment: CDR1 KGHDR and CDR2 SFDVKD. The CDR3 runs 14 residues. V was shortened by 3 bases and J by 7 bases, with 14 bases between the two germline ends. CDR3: CATSDPTGIRTQYF. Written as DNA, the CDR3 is TGTGCCACCAGTGATCCAACAGGGATACGGACCCAGTACTTC.

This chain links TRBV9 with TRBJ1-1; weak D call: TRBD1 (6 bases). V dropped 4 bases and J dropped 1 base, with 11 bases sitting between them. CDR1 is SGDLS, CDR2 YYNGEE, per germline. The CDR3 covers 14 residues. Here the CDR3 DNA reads TGTGCCAGCAGCCCCCGACAGGAGAACACTGAAGCTTTCTTT. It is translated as CASSPRQENTEAFF.

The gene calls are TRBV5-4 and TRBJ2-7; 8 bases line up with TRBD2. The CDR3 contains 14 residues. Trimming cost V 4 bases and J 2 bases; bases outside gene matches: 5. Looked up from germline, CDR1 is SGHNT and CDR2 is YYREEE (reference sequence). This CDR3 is CASSKGLATYEQYF. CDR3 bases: TGTGCCAGCAGCAAAGGACTAGCCACCTACGAGCAGTACTTC.

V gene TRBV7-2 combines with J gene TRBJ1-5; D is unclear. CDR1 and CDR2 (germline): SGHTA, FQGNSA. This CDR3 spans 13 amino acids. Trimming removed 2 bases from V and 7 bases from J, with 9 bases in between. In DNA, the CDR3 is TGTGCCAGCAGCTTATCATTTGTCCAGCCCCAGCATTTT. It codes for CASSLSFVQPQHF.

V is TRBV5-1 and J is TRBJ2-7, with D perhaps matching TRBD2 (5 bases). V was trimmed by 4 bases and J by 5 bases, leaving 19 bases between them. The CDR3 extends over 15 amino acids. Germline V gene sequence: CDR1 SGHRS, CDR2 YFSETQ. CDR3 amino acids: CASSPGVIKGDEQYF. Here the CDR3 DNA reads TGCGCCAGCAGCCCCGGGGTCATAAAGGGCGACGAGCAGTACTTC.

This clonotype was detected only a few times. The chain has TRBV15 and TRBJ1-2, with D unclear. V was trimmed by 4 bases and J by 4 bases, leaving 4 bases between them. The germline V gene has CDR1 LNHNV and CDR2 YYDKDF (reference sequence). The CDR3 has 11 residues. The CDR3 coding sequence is TGTGCCACCAGCACCAGCTATGGCTACACCTTC. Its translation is CATSTSYGYTF.

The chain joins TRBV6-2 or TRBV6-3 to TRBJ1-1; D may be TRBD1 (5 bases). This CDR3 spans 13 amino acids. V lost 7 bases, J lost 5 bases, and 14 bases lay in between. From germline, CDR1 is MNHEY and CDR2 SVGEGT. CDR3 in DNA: TGTGCCAGCATCGGGCAGGGTAAAACTGAAGCTTTCTTT. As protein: CASIGQGKTEAFF.

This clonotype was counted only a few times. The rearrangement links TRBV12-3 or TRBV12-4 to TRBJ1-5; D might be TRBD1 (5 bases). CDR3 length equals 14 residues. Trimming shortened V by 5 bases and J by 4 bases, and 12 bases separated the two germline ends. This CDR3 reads CASSGGVSNQPQHF. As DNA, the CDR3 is TGTGCCAGCAGTGGGGGGGTTTCAAATCAGCCCCAGCATTTT.

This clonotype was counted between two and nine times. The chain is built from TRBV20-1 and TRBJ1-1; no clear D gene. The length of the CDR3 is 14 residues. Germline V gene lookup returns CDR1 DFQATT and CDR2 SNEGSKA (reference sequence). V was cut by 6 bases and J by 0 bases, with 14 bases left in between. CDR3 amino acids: CSASPGRMNTEAFF. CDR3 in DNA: TGCAGTGCCTCACCCGGCAGAATGAACACTGAAGCTTTCTTT.

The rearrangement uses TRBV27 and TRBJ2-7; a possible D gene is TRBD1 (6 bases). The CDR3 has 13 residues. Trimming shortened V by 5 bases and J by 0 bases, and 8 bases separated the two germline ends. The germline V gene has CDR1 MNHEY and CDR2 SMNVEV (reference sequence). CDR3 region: CASSQGISYEQYF. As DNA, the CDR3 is TGTGCCAGCAGTCAGGGGATCTCCTACGAGCAGTACTTC.